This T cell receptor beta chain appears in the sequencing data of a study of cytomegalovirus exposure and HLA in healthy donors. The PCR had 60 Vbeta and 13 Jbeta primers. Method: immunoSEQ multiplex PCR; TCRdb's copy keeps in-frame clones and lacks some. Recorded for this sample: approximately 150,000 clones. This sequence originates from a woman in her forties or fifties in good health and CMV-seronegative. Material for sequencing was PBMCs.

The CDR3 bases are TGTGCCAGCAGCTTAAGGCGGCAGCCTCTAGAGGCTTTCTTT. This translates into CASSLRRQPLEAFF. The J gene is TRBJ1-1, the V gene TRBV7-2; D is ambiguous. Looked up from germline, CDR1 is SGHTA and CDR2 is FQGNSA. The CDR3 sequence is 14 residues long. Trimming removed 2 bases at V and 11 bases at J, with 18 bases between.